This TCR beta chain was sequenced for a study of Ad26.COV2.S vaccination and SARS-CoV-2 variants (dated by TCRdb to the early 2020s). Turning to the overall study: Donors in the vaccine arm were drawn from COV1001, a phase I-IIa trial of Ad26.COV2.S in healthy adults that was multicentre, randomized, double-blind and placebo-controlled. Dosing of Ad26.COV2.S was intramuscular, at either 5x10^10 or 1x10^11 viral particles, delivered as one shot or as two shots spaced 56 days apart. TCRbeta repertoire sequencing served as the tool for gauging how specific and how broad the SARS-CoV-2-reactive T cell receptors were following Ad26.COV2.S vaccination. A total of approximately 30 samples were included in the TCR-sequenced set, comprising around 19 Ad26.COV2.S vaccine recipients, 5 placebo recipients and 8 SARS-CoV-2 convalescent individuals. Trial participants were randomized into five groups of five: low-dose or high-dose Ad26.COV2.S given once or twice, or placebo on both occasions. Investigators remained blinded to trial group allocation during experiments and outcome assessment. Findings and caveats that apply to the study as a whole: It was noted by the authors that total T cell responses may have been underestimated by the TCR breadth and depth analyses. Comparing responses between vaccine doses or regimens was not something the study was powered to do. Non-spike TCR breadth was comparable between vaccine and placebo recipients, consistent with the vaccine containing only spike. Substantial breadth of spike-specific CD8+ and CD4+ T cell responses was reported after vaccination. Ad26.COV2.S recipients had higher spike-specific TCR breadth than placebo recipients (P = 0.0014).

The immunoSEQ Assay was used to sequence TCRbeta CDR3 regions. After extraction, genomic DNA underwent amplification by bias-controlled multiplex PCR, followed by high-throughput sequencing. As for the original processing: To quantify the absolute abundance of every unique TCRbeta CDR3 region, sequences were collapsed and filtered. Usable DNA was measured by amplifying reference genes present in all nucleated cells, and TCRbeta template counts were normalized to that usable DNA to estimate T cell fraction. Repertoire TCRs were annotated as SARS-CoV-2-specific by exact matching of V gene, CDR3 amino acid sequence and J gene to a known reactive TCR set. The reference SARS-CoV-2 TCR set was obtained from MIRA and was filtered for enrichment in COVID-19-positive ImmuneCODE repertoires, whereby public or cross-reactive TCRs were removed. Drawing on the MIRA antigens, annotated TCRs were analysed further at the level of specific ORF or position within ORF. Depth was the summed frequency of annotated unique rearrangements, while breadth was defined as annotated unique rearrangements over total unique productive rearrangements. Two-sided Wilcoxon rank-sum tests were used to compare TCR breadth between groups. The table comes from immuneACCESS by way of TCRdb, which keeps in-frame sequences with V and J called. Part of the clones is missing from these tables; in studies checked, under half for an unresolved V gene and the rest for unknown reasons. The V and J calls and clone size come from that table; D and trimming were worked out from the DNA. The sample table shows 440,000 or so clones, and about nine tenths are seen once. The top ten constitute 4.3% of the sample.

The sample's treatment or condition label, in plain terms: around 19 received Ad26.COV2.S at low or high dose, single or two shots; 5 received placebo; per-sample allocation not given. For vaccine and placebo recipients, repertoires were sequenced using samples collected on day 63 after the first injection. In Cohort 1b, 25 adults aged 18-55 years were enrolled at a single site in Boston, USA, between 29 July and 7 August 2020. Ad26.COV2.S was a replication-incompetent adenovirus type 26 vector expressing a prefusion-stabilized SARS-CoV-2 spike protein from the original Wuhan strain. A word on this clone: Which antigen it targets is not known. Nothing much larger sits one base from this clone, and base qualities are not available.

Sequenced material: peripheral blood, taken in a trial of Ad26.COV2.S vaccine versus placebo. This receptor was taken from a person between 18 and 65 years old who received the Ad26.COV2.S COVID-19 vaccine or a placebo.

The CDR3 region has the sequence CASRGGTGLNNEKLFF. The sequenced DNA: TGCGCCAGCAGAGGAGGGACAGGGCTCAATAATGAAAAACTGTTTTTT. This chain joins TRBV5-1 to TRBJ1-4, with 9 junctional bases fitting TRBD1. The germline V gene encodes CDR1 SGHRS and CDR2 YFSETQ. V is trimmed back by 5 bases and J by 4 bases, and the junction contains 9 bases that no gene match accounts for. The CDR3 goes from the cysteine to the phenylalanine over 16 residues. The entry retains the CDR3 DNA only, 48 bases that are in frame from base 1.